The source of this T cell receptor (beta chain) is a study of blood T cell repertoires in COVID-19. Per the germline V gene, CDR1 is MNHNY and CDR2 is SVGAGI (reference sequence). The CDR3 extends over 14 amino acids. V was trimmed by 4 bases and J by 0 bases, leaving 9 bases between them. Sequencing was performed with immunoSEQ multiplex PCR; in TCRdb, only in-frame clones are kept and a portion is missing. This sample has more than 150,000 clones, with 86% found just once. The rearrangement links TRBV6-6 to TRBJ1-2, with D perhaps TRBD1 (5 bases). This clonotype originated in a man in his 70s with active or convalescent COVID-19. Sequencing was done on a sample of peripheral blood. The CDR3 nucleotides read TGTGCCAGCAGTTCATCGACAGCTAACTATGGCTACACCTTC. Residues: CASSSSTANYGYTF.